The rows below give T cell receptor beta chains drawn from one sample of a study of cytomegalovirus exposure and HLA in healthy donors. Assay used: immunoSEQ multiplex PCR; TCRdb lists only in-frame clones, some missing. The sample records roughly 60,000 clones, approximately 96% being singletons. The sample taken for sequencing was PBMCs. The receptors here all came from a man aged 18 to 29 in good health and CMV-seronegative. The CDR3 runs from the conserved cysteine through the conserved F or W. The D gene is left open where the match is weak. Clone size is stated in some rows and not others, as once, few, many or a class when expanded.

cdr3_aa	cdr3_nt	clone_size	j_call	v_call	d_call
CAWRQGTMNTEAFF	TGTGCCTGGAGACAGGGGACAATGAACACTGAAGCTTTCTTT	-	TRBJ1-1	TRBV30	TRBD1
CASSEGSTGGRYGYTF	TGTGCCAGCAGTGAAGGATCGACAGGGGGGCGATATGGCTACACCTTC	-	TRBJ1-2	TRBV25-1	TRBD1
CSVEGHEKLFF	TGCAGCGTTGAAGGGCACGAAAAACTGTTTTTT	-	TRBJ1-4	TRBV29-1	-
CAISDPLASGDEQYF	TGTGCCATCAGTGATCCTTTGGCTAGCGGGGACGAGCAGTACTTC	once	TRBJ2-7	TRBV10-3	TRBD2
CASSLTLGEKLFF	TGTGCCAGCAGCTTGACATTGGGCGAAAAACTGTTTTTT	-	TRBJ1-4	TRBV5-4	-
CASSLTTGTGNSPLHF	TGCGCCAGCAGCCTAACCACCGGGACAGGGAATTCACCCCTCCACTTT	-	TRBJ1-6	TRBV4-3	TRBD1
CASRDDRPNTEAFF	TGTGCCAGCAGAGATGACAGGCCGAACACTGAAGCTTTCTTT	few	TRBJ1-1	TRBV28	-
CASSPNHGAGGSYNEQFF	TGTGCCAGCAGCCCCAATCATGGCGCGGGGGGATCCTACAATGAGCAGTTCTTC	-	TRBJ2-1	TRBV11-2	TRBD2
CASNFRLATDNEQFF	TGTGCCAGCAACTTTAGACTAGCGACAGACAATGAGCAGTTCTTC	-	TRBJ2-1	TRBV11-2	TRBD2
CASSSRLAGGQRGRNEQFF	TGTGCCAGCAGTTCGCGACTAGCGGGAGGTCAGAGAGGCAGAAACGAGCAGTTCTTC	-	TRBJ2-1	TRBV27	TRBD2
CASSRRWRYNEQFF	TGTGCCAGCAGCCGAAGGTGGCGGTACAATGAGCAGTTCTTC	-	TRBJ2-1	TRBV28	-
CASSQDRVQREFRNTGELFF	TGCGCCAGCAGCCAAGATCGGGTTCAGCGGGAGTTTCGGAACACCGGGGAGCTGTTTTTT	-	TRBJ2-2	TRBV4-1	TRBD2
CASSLLIGAPSTGELFF	TGTGCCAGCAGCTTATTAATAGGGGCTCCCAGCACCGGGGAGCTGTTTTTT	few	TRBJ2-2	TRBV11-1	-
CASSLEGGDRSYNEQFF	TGCGCCAGCAGCTTGGAGGGTGGCGACAGGAGCTACAATGAGCAGTTCTTC	-	TRBJ2-1	TRBV5-1	-
CAWSEPATETNEKLFF	TGTGCCTGGAGTGAGCCGGCCACAGAAACTAATGAAAAACTGTTTTTT	-	TRBJ1-4	TRBV30	-
CASSLGVGSGQETQYF	TGTGCCAGCAGCTTAGGCGTAGGCTCGGGACAAGAGACCCAGTACTTC	-	TRBJ2-5	TRBV7-6	-
CASSLGSGEKLFF	TGTGCCAGCAGCTTAGGCAGCGGGGAAAAACTGTTTTTT	once	TRBJ1-4	TRBV7-9	-
CASSHTSGGSYEQYF	TGTGCCAGCAGTCATACTAGCGGAGGAAGCTACGAGCAGTACTTC	-	TRBJ2-7	TRBV28	TRBD2
CASSLLLAGAGYEQYF	TGTGCCAGCAGCTTATTACTAGCGGGAGCCGGCTACGAGCAGTACTTC	-	TRBJ2-7	TRBV7-9	TRBD2
CASSATGGLNEKLFF	TGTGCCAGCAGCGCGACAGGGGGCTTAAATGAAAAACTGTTTTTT	-	TRBJ1-4	TRBV5-6	TRBD1
CASRGGVSYNEQFF	TGTGCCAGCAGGGGGGGGGTCAGCTACAATGAGCAGTTCTTC	-	TRBJ2-1	TRBV7-2	TRBD2
CASSQLQGAWAFF	TGCGCCAGCAGCCAGTTACAGGGGGCTTGGGCTTTCTTT	-	TRBJ1-1	TRBV4-1	TRBD1
CASSPGSDTQYF	TGCGCCAGCAGCCCGGGGTCAGATACGCAGTATTTT	-	TRBJ2-3	TRBV4-1	-
CSVRPRLREEQFF	TGCAGCGTCCGACCGAGACTAAGGGAAGAGCAGTTCTTC	-	TRBJ2-1	TRBV29-1	-
CASTGTSGNNEQFF	TGTGCCAGTACCGGGACTAGCGGTAACAATGAGCAGTTCTTC	-	TRBJ2-1	TRBV18	TRBD2
CASGRGQGYTEAFF	TGTGCCAGCGGACGGGGACAGGGATACACTGAAGCTTTCTTT	-	TRBJ1-1	TRBV6-5	TRBD1
CASKKPGVYEQYF	TGTGCCAGCAAGAAGCCCGGGGTCTACGAGCAGTACTTC	-	TRBJ2-7	TRBV28	-
CASSQEVSAVHYGYTF	TGCGCCAGCAGCCAAGAAGTATCAGCGGTGCACTATGGCTACACCTTC	-	TRBJ1-2	TRBV4-3	-
CASSEGHQIGYTF	TGTGCCAGCAGCGAGGGACACCAGATTGGCTACACCTTC	-	TRBJ1-2	TRBV5-4	-
CASSKLSRCEQYF	TGTGCCAGCAGCAAACTTTCCAGGTGCGAGCAGTACTTC	-	TRBJ2-7	TRBV21-1	-
CASSIIAGVSGEQYF	TGTGCCAGCAGTATCATAGCGGGAGTCTCCGGAGAGCAGTACTTC	-	TRBJ2-7	TRBV28	TRBD2
CASSRNYEQYF	TGTGCCAGCAGCCGTAACTACGAGCAGTACTTC	-	TRBJ2-7	TRBV28	-
CASSLTGGSNQPQHF	TGTGCCAGCAGTTTGACAGGGGGTAGCAATCAGCCCCAGCATTTT	-	TRBJ1-5	TRBV6-1	TRBD1
CASSLSRPYEQYF	TGTGCCAGCAGTTTATCTCGTCCCTACGAGCAGTACTTC	-	TRBJ2-7	TRBV27	-
CASSYLRTDTQYF	TGTGCCAGCAGTTATCTCCGCACAGATACGCAGTATTTT	-	TRBJ2-3	TRBV2	-
CASSPTGDSPGAFF	TGTGCCAGCAGTCCGACAGGGGATTCACCCGGAGCTTTCTTT	-	TRBJ1-1	TRBV28	TRBD1
CASSYGGETGELFF	TGTGCCAGCAGTTACGGCGGCGAGACCGGGGAGCTGTTTTTT	-	TRBJ2-2	TRBV27	-
CASSLETGATSTDTQYF	TGCGCCAGCAGCTTGGAGACAGGAGCTACTAGCACAGATACGCAGTATTTT	-	TRBJ2-3	TRBV5-1	-
CASRPDGAGEAFF	TGTGCCAGCAGACCTGACGGGGCGGGAGAAGCTTTCTTT	-	TRBJ1-1	TRBV25-1	-
CASSVGLAHTDTQYF	TGTGCCAGCAGCGTAGGACTAGCCCACACAGATACGCAGTATTTT	-	TRBJ2-3	TRBV9	TRBD2
CASSYYSQETQYF	TGTGCCAGCAGTTACTACAGTCAAGAGACCCAGTACTTC	-	TRBJ2-5	TRBV6-6	-
CASSPRDRGGRGQETQYF	TGTGCCAGCAGTCCCCGGGACAGGGGAGGAAGGGGCCAAGAGACCCAGTACTTC	once	TRBJ2-5	TRBV5-6	TRBD1
CASSPLADTDTQYF	TGCGCCAGCAGTCCCCTAGCGGACACAGATACGCAGTATTTT	-	TRBJ2-3	TRBV5-1	TRBD2
CASRTAGQVVNTEAFF	TGTGCCAGCAGGACCGCGGGACAGGTAGTGAACACTGAAGCTTTCTTT	-	TRBJ1-1	TRBV28	TRBD1
CASSSRTDNTGELFF	TGTGCCAGCAGCTCTAGGACTGACAACACCGGGGAGCTGTTTTTT	-	TRBJ2-2	TRBV28	-
CASSNRQGAGNTIYF	TGTGCCAGCAGCAACCGACAGGGGGCTGGAAACACCATATATTTT	-	TRBJ1-3	TRBV9	TRBD1
CASSQGLVETQYF	TGTGCCAGCAGCCAGGGGTTGGTAGAGACCCAGTACTTC	-	TRBJ2-5	TRBV9	-
CASSFWTSGTFSTDTQYF	TGTGCCAGCAGTTTTTGGACTAGCGGGACCTTTAGCACAGATACGCAGTATTTT	-	TRBJ2-3	TRBV28	TRBD2
CSVAGGGSGYNEQFF	TGCAGCGTCGCGGGTGGGGGGAGTGGCTACAATGAGCAGTTCTTC	-	TRBJ2-1	TRBV29-1	-
CASSLNEGYEQYF	TGTGCCAGCAGCTTAAACGAGGGCTACGAGCAGTACTTC	-	TRBJ2-7	TRBV7-2	-
CSVEASGYNEQFF	TGCAGCGTTGAAGCCTCAGGGTACAATGAGCAGTTCTTC	-	TRBJ2-1	TRBV29-1	-
CASSIEGTRVEQFF	TGTGCCAGTAGTATAGAGGGGACTAGGGTTGAGCAGTTCTTC	-	TRBJ2-1	TRBV19	TRBD2
CASSLDRARNEKLFF	TGTGCCAGCAGCTTGGACAGGGCCCGTAATGAAAAACTGTTTTTT	-	TRBJ1-4	TRBV5-4	-